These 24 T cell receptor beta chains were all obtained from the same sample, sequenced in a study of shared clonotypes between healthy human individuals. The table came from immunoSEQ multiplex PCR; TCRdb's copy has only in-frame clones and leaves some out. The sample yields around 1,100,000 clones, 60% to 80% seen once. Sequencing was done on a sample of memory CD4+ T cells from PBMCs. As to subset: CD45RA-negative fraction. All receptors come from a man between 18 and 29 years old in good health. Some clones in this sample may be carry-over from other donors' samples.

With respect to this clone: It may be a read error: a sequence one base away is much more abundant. CDR3 sequence reads: CASGPIRSGTDTRYF. The CDR3 nucleotides read TGTGCCTCTGGTCCAATCAGGTCGGGGACAGATACGCGGTATTTT. This sequence joins TRBV30 and TRBJ2-3, with 7 bases fitting TRBD1. The CDR3 extends over 15 amino acids. CDR1 is GTSNPN and CDR2 is SVGIG in the germline V gene (reference sequence). The variable domain in full, completed from reference TRBV30 and TRBJ2-3, reads SQTIHQWPATLVQPVGSPLSLECTVEGTSNPNLYWYRQAAGRGLQLLFYSVGIGQISSEVPQNLSASRPQDRQFILSSKKLLLSDSGFYLCASGPIRSGTDTRYFGPGTRLTVL.

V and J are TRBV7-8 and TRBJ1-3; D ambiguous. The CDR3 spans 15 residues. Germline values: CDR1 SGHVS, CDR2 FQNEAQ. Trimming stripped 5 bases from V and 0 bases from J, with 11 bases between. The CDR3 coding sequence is TGTGCCAGCAGCCCCTTTCTGTCCTCTGGAAACACCATATATTTT. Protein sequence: CASSPFLSSGNTIYF.

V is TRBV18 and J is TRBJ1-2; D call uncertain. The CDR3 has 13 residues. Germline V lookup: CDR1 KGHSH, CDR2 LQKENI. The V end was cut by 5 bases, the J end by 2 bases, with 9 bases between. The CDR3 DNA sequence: TGTGCCAGCTCAACTATCGAAAACTATGGCTACACCTTC. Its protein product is CASSTIENYGYTF.

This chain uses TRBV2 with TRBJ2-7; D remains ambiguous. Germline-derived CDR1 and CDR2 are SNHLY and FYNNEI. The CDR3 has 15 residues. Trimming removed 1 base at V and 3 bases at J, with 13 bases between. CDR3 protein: CASSEDKVFGYEQYF. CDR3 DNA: TGTGCCAGCAGTGAAGACAAGGTATTTGGCTACGAGCAGTACTTC.

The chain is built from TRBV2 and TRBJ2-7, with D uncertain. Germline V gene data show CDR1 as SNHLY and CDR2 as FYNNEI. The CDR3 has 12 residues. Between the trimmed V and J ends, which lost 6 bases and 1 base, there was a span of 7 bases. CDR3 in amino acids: CASRARSYEQYF. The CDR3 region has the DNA TGTGCCAGCAGGGCCCGGTCCTACGAGCAGTACTTC. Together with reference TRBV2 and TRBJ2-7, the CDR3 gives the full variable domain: EPEVTQTPSHQVTQMGQEVILRCVPISNHLYFYWYRQILGQKVEFLVSFYNNEISEKSEIFDDQFSVERPDGSNFTLKIRSTKLEDSAMYFCASRARSYEQYFGPGTRLTVT.

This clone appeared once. The CDR3 DNA sequence: TGTGCCAGCAGCCTGACAGCCAATCAGCCCCAGCATTTT. This gives the protein CASSLTANQPQHF. V is TRBV7-9 and J is TRBJ1-5; maybe TRBD1 (5 bases). This CDR3 spans 13 amino acids. The germline V and J ends were trimmed by 5 bases and 3 bases, with 8 bases remaining between them. Germline V gene data show CDR1 as SEHNR and CDR2 as FQNEAQ (reference sequence).

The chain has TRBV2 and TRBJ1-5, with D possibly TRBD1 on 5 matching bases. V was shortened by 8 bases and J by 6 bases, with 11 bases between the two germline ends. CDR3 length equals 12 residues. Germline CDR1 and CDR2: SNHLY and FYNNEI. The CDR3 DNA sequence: TGTGCCAGCTGGGGCGGCGTTCAGCCCCAGCATTTT. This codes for CASWGGVQPQHF.

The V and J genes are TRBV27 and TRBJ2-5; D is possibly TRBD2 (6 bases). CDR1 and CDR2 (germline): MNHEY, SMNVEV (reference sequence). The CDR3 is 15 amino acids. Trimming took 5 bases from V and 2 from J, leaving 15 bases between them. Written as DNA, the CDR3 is TGTGCCAGCAGTCGGGGGTTGGGGCGGCAAGAGACCCAGTACTTC. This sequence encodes CASSRGLGRQETQYF.

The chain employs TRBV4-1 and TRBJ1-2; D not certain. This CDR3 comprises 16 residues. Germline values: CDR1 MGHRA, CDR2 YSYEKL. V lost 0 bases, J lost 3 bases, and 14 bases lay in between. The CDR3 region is CASSQEKIPADYGYTF. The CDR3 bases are TGCGCCAGCAGCCAAGAAAAAATCCCGGCAGACTATGGCTACACCTTC.

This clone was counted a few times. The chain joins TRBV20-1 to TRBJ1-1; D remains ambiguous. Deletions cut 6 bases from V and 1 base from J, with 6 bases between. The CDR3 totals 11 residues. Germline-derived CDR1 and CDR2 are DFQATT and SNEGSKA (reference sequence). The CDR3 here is CSAGTNTEAFF. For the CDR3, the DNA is TGCAGTGCGGGTACGAACACTGAAGCTTTCTTT.

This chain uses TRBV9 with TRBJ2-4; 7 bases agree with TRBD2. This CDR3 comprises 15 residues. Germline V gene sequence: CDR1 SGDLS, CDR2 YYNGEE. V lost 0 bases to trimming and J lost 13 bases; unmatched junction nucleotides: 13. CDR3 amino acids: CASSVDGLGSGRQYF. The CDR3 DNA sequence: TGTGCCAGCAGCGTAGATGGTCTTGGTAGCGGGCGACAGTACTTC.

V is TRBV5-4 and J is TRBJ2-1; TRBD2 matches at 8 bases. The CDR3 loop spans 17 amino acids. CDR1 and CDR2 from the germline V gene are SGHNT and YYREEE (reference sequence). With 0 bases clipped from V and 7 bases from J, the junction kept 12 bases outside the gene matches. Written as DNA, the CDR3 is TGTGCCAGCAGCTTGGAATTTACGGGAGGGCTGGGAAATGAGCAGTTCTTC. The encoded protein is CASSLEFTGGLGNEQFF.

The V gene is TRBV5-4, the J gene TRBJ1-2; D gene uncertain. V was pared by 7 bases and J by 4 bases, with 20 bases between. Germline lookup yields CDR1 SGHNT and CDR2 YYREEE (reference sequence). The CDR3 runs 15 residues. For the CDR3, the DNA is TGTGCCAGCGTTATCCACCCAGGAAAGACCTATGGCTACACCTTC. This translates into CASVIHPGKTYGYTF.

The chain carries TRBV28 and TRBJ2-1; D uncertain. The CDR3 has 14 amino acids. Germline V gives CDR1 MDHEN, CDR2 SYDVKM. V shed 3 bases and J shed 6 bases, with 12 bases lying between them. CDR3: CASSFYLTVNEQFF. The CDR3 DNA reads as TGTGCCAGCAGTTTTTATCTCACAGTCAATGAGCAGTTCTTC.

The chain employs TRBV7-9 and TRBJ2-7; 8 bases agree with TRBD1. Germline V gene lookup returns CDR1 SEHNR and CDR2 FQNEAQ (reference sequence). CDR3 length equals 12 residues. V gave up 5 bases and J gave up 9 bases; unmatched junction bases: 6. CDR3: CASSGQGLWQYF. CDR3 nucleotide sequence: TGTGCCAGCAGCGGACAGGGACTGTGGCAGTACTTC.

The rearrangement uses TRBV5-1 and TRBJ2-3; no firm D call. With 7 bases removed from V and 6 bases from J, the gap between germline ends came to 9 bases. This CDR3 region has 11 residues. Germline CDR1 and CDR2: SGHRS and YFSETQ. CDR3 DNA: TGCGCCAGCGGAGAAGTGGATACGCAGTATTTT. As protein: CASGEVDTQYF.

Here the CDR3 reads CASGLVGYNEQFF. The CDR3 coding sequence is TGTGCTAGTGGTTTGGTAGGGTACAATGAGCAGTTCTTC. The rearrangement joins TRBV12-5 to TRBJ2-1; D not resolved. Trimming removed 0 bases at V and 4 bases at J, with 4 bases between. The CDR3 covers 13 residues. CDR1 and CDR2 from the germline V gene are LGHNT and FRNRAP.

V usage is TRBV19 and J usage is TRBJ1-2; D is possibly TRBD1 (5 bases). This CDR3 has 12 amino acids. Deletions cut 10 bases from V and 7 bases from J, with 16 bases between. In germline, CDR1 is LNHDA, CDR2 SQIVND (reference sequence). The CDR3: CATSGGFGGYTF. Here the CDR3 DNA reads TGTGCCACCTCCGGGGGGTTCGGTGGCTACACCTTC.

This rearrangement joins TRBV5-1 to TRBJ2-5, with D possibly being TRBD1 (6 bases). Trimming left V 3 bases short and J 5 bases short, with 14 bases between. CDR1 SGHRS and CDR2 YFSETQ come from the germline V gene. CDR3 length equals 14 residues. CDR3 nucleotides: TGCGCCAGCAGCTCACAGGGTTTCGGGGAGACCCAGTACTTC. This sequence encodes CASSSQGFGETQYF.

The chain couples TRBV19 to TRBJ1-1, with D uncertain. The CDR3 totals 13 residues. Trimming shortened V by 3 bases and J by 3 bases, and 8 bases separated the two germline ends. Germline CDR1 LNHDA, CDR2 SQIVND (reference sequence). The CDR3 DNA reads TGTGCCAGTAGTATTCAGGCCGACACTGAAGCTTTCTTT. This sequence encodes CASSIQADTEAFF.

The CDR3 region is CSAFTSDTQYF. Here the CDR3 DNA reads TGCAGTGCTTTCACGTCAGATACGCAGTATTTT. The chain uses TRBV20-1 and TRBJ2-3, with D uncertain. The V end was cut by 5 bases, the J end by 4 bases, with 7 bases between. Germline CDR1 is DFQATT and CDR2 is SNEGSKA (reference sequence). The CDR3 loop spans 11 amino acids.

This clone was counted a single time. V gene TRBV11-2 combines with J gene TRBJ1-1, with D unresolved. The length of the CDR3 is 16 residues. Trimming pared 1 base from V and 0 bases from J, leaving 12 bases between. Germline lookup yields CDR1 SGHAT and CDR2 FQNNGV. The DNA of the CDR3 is TGTGCCAGCAGCTTAGGGAGGGTCCTCCTGAACACTGAAGCTTTCTTT. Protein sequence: CASSLGRVLLNTEAFF.

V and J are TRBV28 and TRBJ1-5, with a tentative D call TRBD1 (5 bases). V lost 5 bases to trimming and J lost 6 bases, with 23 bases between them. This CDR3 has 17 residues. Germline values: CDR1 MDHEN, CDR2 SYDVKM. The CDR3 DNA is TGTGCCAGCAGTCCCGCCGGGGGTGCAGGTGCTGGTCAGCCCCAGCATTTT. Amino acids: CASSPAGGAGAGQPQHF.

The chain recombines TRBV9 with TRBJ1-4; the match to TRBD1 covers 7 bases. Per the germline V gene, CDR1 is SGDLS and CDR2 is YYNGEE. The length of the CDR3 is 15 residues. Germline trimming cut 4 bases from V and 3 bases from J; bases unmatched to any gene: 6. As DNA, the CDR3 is TGTGCCAGCAGCAAACAGGGGCTGCCTAATGAAAAACTGTTTTTT. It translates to CASSKQGLPNEKLFF.